A selection of T cell receptor beta chains follows, all from one sample in a study of OX40 agonist ivuxolimab in advanced cancers. Sequencing was performed with immunoSEQ multiplex PCR; in TCRdb, only in-frame clones are kept and a portion is missing. The sample consists of about 62,000 clones, around 85% of them appearing once. The sequenced sample was CD4+ or CD8+ T cells sorted from blood, obtained in a trial of the OX40 agonist ivuxolimab. The receptors come from an adult with an advanced solid tumor such as melanoma, head and neck, liver or kidney cancer. CDR3s leave out the opening cysteine and the closing phenylalanine or tryptophan. Each record gives: J gene, V gene, CDR3 protein.

TRBJ2-1	TRBV27	ASRPGLAGATEQF
TRBJ2-7	TRBV28	ASRDDRGNSYEQY
TRBJ1-2	TRBV19	ASSYQGRGYT
-	TRBV5-1	ASNPGALTYEQY
TRBJ2-7	TRBV6-6	ASSYNSEQY
TRBJ2-7	TRBV27	ASSSPGDPSGYEQY
TRBJ2-3	TRBV2	ASRTSGGLPDTQY
TRBJ1-2	TRBV28	ASWGSGSRGYT
TRBJ2-2	TRBV19	ASSMTGQANTGELF
TRBJ1-4	TRBV29-1	SVGGQGGGANEKLF
TRBJ2-5	TRBV28	ASSRTGYDQETQY
TRBJ2-7	TRBV28	ASSSAGISYEQY
TRBJ2-1	TRBV2	ASSALRAPVEQF
TRBJ1-1	TRBV19	ASSTLGAYEAF
TRBJ2-2	TRBV9	ASSGGTAYTGELF
TRBJ1-5	TRBV19	ARAGVNQPQH
TRBJ2-6	TRBV18	ASSPFDMVVGANVLT
TRBJ2-2	TRBV5-1	ASSLSDRGFPGELF
TRBJ2-1	TRBV11-2	ASRTSGSSYNEQF
TRBJ2-7	TRBV27	ASAAGTGYHEQY